A selection of T cell receptor beta chains follows, all from one sample in a study of identical twins. TCRdb ran MiXCR on the 5' RACE reads and lists one entry per CDR3 protein. The sample records 1.5 million to 2 million distinct CDR3 sequences, less than 40% being singletons. Sequences were obtained from cord blood. The receptors were gathered from a newborn girl in good health. Both conserved end residues are part of each CDR3. A D gene is named only where the DNA matches it firmly. Rows may omit the clone size; those that give it use once, few, many or a size class.

V: TRBV7-9
D: -
J: TRBJ2-4
size: many
DNA: TGTGCCAGCAGCTCGGGACACCTAGCCAAAAACATTCAGTACTTC
CDR3: CASSSGHLAKNIQYF

V: TRBV6-6
D: -
J: TRBJ2-3
size: few
DNA: TGTGCCAGCAGTTACCGGGGACCATCAACGCAGTATTTT
CDR3: CASSYRGPSTQYF

V: TRBV7-2
D: -
J: TRBJ2-1
size: -
DNA: TGTGCCAGCAGCGCCAGGGGCCACAATGAGCAGTTCTTC
CDR3: CASSARGHNEQFF

V: TRBV9
D: -
J: TRBJ1-2
size: many
DNA: TGTGCCAGCAGCGTGGCAGGGGACGGCTATGGCTACACCTTC
CDR3: CASSVAGDGYGYTF

V: TRBV7-2
D: TRBD1
J: TRBJ2-1
size: -
DNA: TGTGCCAGCAGCTTAGGTGGACAGGACTACAATGAGCAGTTCTTC
CDR3: CASSLGGQDYNEQFF

V: TRBV4-1
D: -
J: TRBJ1-4
size: few
DNA: TGCGCCAGCTCCCCTCCGGGCTCAACTAATGAAAAACTGTTTTTT
CDR3: CASSPPGSTNEKLFF

V: TRBV5-1
D: -
J: TRBJ2-1
size: few
DNA: TGCGCCAGCAGCTTGTTCCGGGCCCTATACAATGAGCAGTTCTTC
CDR3: CASSLFRALYNEQFF

V: TRBV19
D: TRBD1
J: TRBJ1-1
size: few
DNA: TGTGCCAGTAGTATACAAGGGGGCGCGGGCACTGAAGCTTTCTTT
CDR3: CASSIQGGAGTEAFF

V: TRBV27
D: -
J: TRBJ1-1
size: few
DNA: TGTGCCAGCAAACCCCTTTATACAGGGCGGAACACTGAAGCTTTCTTT
CDR3: CASKPLYTGRNTEAFF

V: TRBV21-1
D: -
J: TRBJ2-3
size: -
DNA: TGTGCCAGCAGCGAAAACAGGGGGCGCCCCGCAGATACGCAGTATTTT
CDR3: CASSENRGRPADTQYF

V: TRBV20-1
D: TRBD2
J: TRBJ2-1
size: -
DNA: TGCAGTGCTAGCCGGGCTAGCGGGGGGGCGAATGAGCAGTTCTTC
CDR3: CSASRASGGANEQFF

V: TRBV28
D: -
J: TRBJ2-3
size: many
DNA: TGTGCCAGCAGTTCCCCCGGGGCTGAAGGCACAGATACGCAGTATTTT
CDR3: CASSSPGAEGTDTQYF

V: TRBV5-1
D: TRBD1
J: TRBJ1-2
size: -
DNA: TGCGCCAGCAGCTTAGACAGGGAATGGGATGGCTACACCTTC
CDR3: CASSLDREWDGYTF

V: TRBV5-1
D: TRBD1
J: TRBJ1-6
size: -
DNA: TGCGCCAGCAGCGCCACCGGGACAGCAAATTCACCCCTCCACTTT
CDR3: CASSATGTANSPLHF

V: TRBV24-1
D: TRBD1
J: TRBJ2-3
size: few
DNA: TGTGCCACCAGTGGCGAGACAGGGTCAAGGACAGATACGCAGTATTTT
CDR3: CATSGETGSRTDTQYF

V: TRBV3-1
D: TRBD2
J: TRBJ2-4
size: -
DNA: TGTGCCAGCAGCCGGGGACTAGCGGGAGTATCCAAAAACATTCAGTACTTC
CDR3: CASSRGLAGVSKNIQYF

V: TRBV12-3/TRBV12-4
D: -
J: TRBJ1-1
size: few
DNA: TGTGCCAGCAGGCCGAGGTTGAACACTGAAGCTTTCTTT
CDR3: CASRPRLNTEAFF

V: TRBV5-4
D: -
J: TRBJ2-3
size: -
DNA: TGCGCCAGCCCGAAAGGAGATACGCAGTATTTT
CDR3: CASPKGDTQYF

V: TRBV6-1
D: -
J: TRBJ2-3
size: -
DNA: TGTGCCAGCTCTCCTAAGCGGGTTGTCGCAGATACGCAGTATTTT
CDR3: CASSPKRVVADTQYF

V: TRBV12-3/TRBV12-4
D: TRBD1
J: TRBJ1-2
size: -
DNA: TGTGCCAGCAGTCTCATGCAGGGGGGTGGCTACACCTTC
CDR3: CASSLMQGGGYTF

V: TRBV5-1
D: -
J: TRBJ2-3
size: many
DNA: TGCGCCAGCAGCTTGAACGCAGATACGCAGTATTTT
CDR3: CASSLNADTQYF

V: TRBV7-9
D: -
J: TRBJ2-3
size: -
DNA: TGTGCCAGCAGCAGTAGAATTCTCCAGGGGGGCCACACAGATACGCAGTATTTT
CDR3: CASSSRILQGGHTDTQYF

V: TRBV6-1
D: -
J: TRBJ1-1
size: few
DNA: TGTGCCAGCACAGGACCGAACACTGAAGCTTTCTTT
CDR3: CASTGPNTEAFF

V: TRBV9
D: -
J: TRBJ2-5
size: few
DNA: TGTGCCAGCAGCGTAGGGATCGGCACTGGGGGAGAGACCCAGTACTTC
CDR3: CASSVGIGTGGETQYF

V: TRBV20-1
D: TRBD1
J: TRBJ2-7
size: few
DNA: TGCAGTGCTAGCCAGGGGGCGGATTACGAGCAGTACTTC
CDR3: CSASQGADYEQYF

V: TRBV9
D: TRBD2
J: TRBJ2-3
size: -
DNA: TGTGCCAGCAGCGTAGATGGGGGGGTAACAGATACGCAGTATTTT
CDR3: CASSVDGGVTDTQYF

V: TRBV12-3/TRBV12-4
D: -
J: TRBJ2-7
size: few
DNA: TGTGCCAGCAGTTCTCTCCCGTCAAGGGGCAGCTCCTACGAGCAGTACTTC
CDR3: CASSSLPSRGSSYEQYF

V: TRBV19
D: TRBD1
J: TRBJ1-2
size: few
DNA: TGTGCCAGCCAGGACAGGTACTATGGCTACACCTTC
CDR3: CASQDRYYGYTF

V: TRBV20-1
D: -
J: TRBJ2-5
size: -
DNA: TGCAGTGCTACCAGGGACACGACGGCGGGGGCCCAGTACTTC
CDR3: CSATRDTTAGAQYF

V: TRBV7-8
D: -
J: TRBJ2-5
size: -
DNA: TGTGCCAGCAGCTTCCATATTGGAGGGGGGGAGACCCAGTACTTC
CDR3: CASSFHIGGGETQYF

V: TRBV4-2
D: -
J: TRBJ2-2
size: -
DNA: TGTCCCAGCAGCCCCAGGGGGGGGACGAACACCGGGGAGCTGTTTTTT
CDR3: CPSSPRGGTNTGELFF

V: TRBV11-2
D: -
J: TRBJ2-2
size: -
DNA: TGTGCCAGCAGCTTAGATCTAAGGGGTACCGGGGAGCTGTTTTTT
CDR3: CASSLDLRGTGELFF

V: TRBV20-1
D: TRBD2
J: TRBJ2-1
size: -
DNA: TGCAGTGCTAGAGCGGGAGGGCCAAGCTCCTACAATGAGCAGTTCTTC
CDR3: CSARAGGPSSYNEQFF

V: TRBV30
D: -
J: TRBJ1-1
size: few
DNA: TGTGCCTGGAGTGTAAGGGCAGGCCTTGGCACTGAAGCTTTCTTT
CDR3: CAWSVRAGLGTEAFF

V: TRBV4-1
D: -
J: TRBJ2-3
size: few
DNA: TGCGCCAGCAGCCAATTCCGTGACCCTCGCACAGATACGCAGTATTTT
CDR3: CASSQFRDPRTDTQYF

V: TRBV5-1
D: -
J: TRBJ2-1
size: many
DNA: TGTGCCAGCAGCTTCGACAATGAGCAGTTCTTC
CDR3: CASSFDNEQFF

V: TRBV10-3
D: TRBD1
J: TRBJ2-3
size: -
DNA: TGTGCCACCAAAACAGGGGGCGCGGATACGCAGTATTTT
CDR3: CATKTGGADTQYF

V: TRBV29-1
D: -
J: TRBJ1-2
size: -
DNA: TGCAGCGTTGAAGCCCGGGACTCTCGCTACACCTTC
CDR3: CSVEARDSRYTF

V: TRBV2
D: -
J: TRBJ1-5
size: once
DNA: TGTGCCAGCAGTGAAATTGGACAAGTCGATCAGCCCCAGCATTTT
CDR3: CASSEIGQVDQPQHF

V: TRBV27
D: TRBD2
J: TRBJ2-1
size: few
DNA: TGTGCCAGCAGTCGAATCGGGACTAGCGGGAGTTATGAGCAGTTCTTC
CDR3: CASSRIGTSGSYEQFF

V: TRBV28
D: TRBD2
J: TRBJ2-7
size: few
DNA: TGTGCCAGCAGTCCGACGGGACTAATGTACGAGCAGTACTTC
CDR3: CASSPTGLMYEQYF

V: TRBV18
D: -
J: TRBJ2-3
size: many
DNA: TGTGCCAGCAGTCCCTCCCCAGATACGCAGTATTTT
CDR3: CASSPSPDTQYF

V: TRBV3-1
D: -
J: TRBJ1-4
size: -
DNA: TGTGCCAGCAGCCAAGGGGTTGGGACTGCCGGCGAAAAACTGTTTTTT
CDR3: CASSQGVGTAGEKLFF

V: TRBV12-3/TRBV12-4
D: -
J: TRBJ2-1
size: few
DNA: TGTGCCAGCAGTTCCTCTCGGGACTTCTACAATGAGCAGTTCTTC
CDR3: CASSSSRDFYNEQFF

V: TRBV27
D: -
J: TRBJ2-7
size: -
DNA: TGTGCCAGCAGGCTCGTTGGGGCTTACGAGCAGTACTTC
CDR3: CASRLVGAYEQYF

V: TRBV9
D: TRBD1
J: TRBJ2-3
size: few
DNA: TGTGCCAGCAGCGAGGACAGGGGATATGATACGCAGTATTTT
CDR3: CASSEDRGYDTQYF

V: TRBV6-5
D: TRBD2
J: TRBJ2-5
size: -
DNA: TGTGCCAGCAGTTACGGGGGACTAAACCAAGAGACCCAGTACTTC
CDR3: CASSYGGLNQETQYF

V: TRBV10-3
D: TRBD2
J: TRBJ2-1
size: -
DNA: TGTGCCATCAGGCGAACCGGGACTAGCGGCTACAATGAGCAGTTCTTC
CDR3: CAIRRTGTSGYNEQFF

V: TRBV5-6
D: TRBD2
J: TRBJ2-3
size: -
DNA: TGTGCCAGCAGCACCGACACGGGACTACGCACAGATACGCAGTATTTT
CDR3: CASSTDTGLRTDTQYF

V: TRBV5-1
D: TRBD1
J: TRBJ2-4
size: -
DNA: TGCGCCAGCAGCTTAGGACAGGGGGGCATTCAGTACTTC
CDR3: CASSLGQGGIQYF

V: TRBV12-3/TRBV12-4
D: -
J: TRBJ1-2
size: -
DNA: TGTGCCAGCAGTTTAGGCTCGAGTAGCTATGGCTACACCTTC
CDR3: CASSLGSSSYGYTF

V: TRBV10-3
D: TRBD2
J: TRBJ2-7
size: few
DNA: TGTGCCATCAGTACGGCTAGCGGGGGGTACGAGCAGTACTTC
CDR3: CAISTASGGYEQYF